These 15 T cell receptor beta chains originate from one sample sequenced in a study of control samples from healthy donors and cancer patients. Clones were read by immunoSEQ multiplex PCR, and TCRdb kept only the in-frame ones, dropping some. The data show about 51,000 clones, more than 70% seen once. Sequencing was performed on PBMCs. These receptors were taken from a man in his forties with colorectal cancer.

In DNA form, the CDR3 reads TGTGCCAGCAGCCCGGGGAGCGGTTGGAAGGCGGGGGAGCTGTTTTTT. Translation: CASSPGSGWKAGELFF. The chain recombines TRBV2 with TRBJ2-2, with TRBD2 as a possible D gene (5 bases). The CDR3 sequence is 16 residues long. V shed 6 bases and J shed 8 bases, with 22 bases lying between them. Germline-derived CDR1 and CDR2 are SNHLY and FYNNEI.

The rearrangement joins TRBV11-2 to TRBJ1-3, with D tentatively TRBD1 (5 bases). The CDR3 contains 15 residues. V lost 1 base and J lost 4, with 11 bases in between. The V gene's germline CDR1 is SGHAT and CDR2 FQNNGV. CDR3: CASSLARTNGNTIYF. CDR3 DNA sequence: TGTGCCAGCAGCTTAGCCAGGACAAACGGAAACACCATATATTTT.

This clone was detected only once. This chain links TRBV18 with TRBJ1-2; no firm D call. Germline V gene sequence: CDR1 KGHSH, CDR2 LQKENI. Trimming removed 4 bases at V and 2 bases at J, with 11 bases between. The CDR3 totals 14 residues. CDR3 coding DNA: TGTGCCAGCTCACAGAGATTAGGAAACTATGGCTACACCTTC. It translates to CASSQRLGNYGYTF.

V and J are TRBV5-1 and TRBJ2-7; 7 positions match TRBD1. Germline V gene data show CDR1 as SGHRS and CDR2 as YFSETQ. The CDR3 contains 13 residues. The J segment lost 3 bases and the V segment lost 3 bases, leaving 3 bases of the junction unmatched. In nucleotides, the CDR3 is TGCGCCAGCAGCTATGGGGACAGCTACGAGCAGTACTTC. This gives the protein CASSYGDSYEQYF.

V usage is TRBV29-1 and J usage is TRBJ1-1; unclear D gene. Trimming took off 4 bases at V and 3 bases at J, with 12 bases between the two ends. The germline V gene has CDR1 SQVTM and CDR2 ANQGSEA. This CDR3 comprises 13 residues. CDR3 nucleotide sequence: TGCAGCGTTGGTGGACGCGTGGACACTGAAGCTTTCTTT. It yields the protein CSVGGRVDTEAFF.

As regards this clone: One junction end does not reproduce the germline sequence, and a read error may be involved. The V call is TRBV27, the J call TRBJ1-4, with TRBD1 matching 10 bases. The germline V gene has CDR1 MNHEY and CDR2 SMNVEV (reference sequence). The CDR3 has 18 residues. Written as DNA, the CDR3 is TGTACCAGCAGTTACTCTAAAGACAGGGGGCGTCCGTACGGAAAACTGTTTTTT. Protein product: CTSSYSKDRGRPYGKLFF.

This clone was recorded only once. At the DNA level, this CDR3 is encoded by other sequences in the same sample as well. CDR3 residues: CASSLATGGVYGYTF. The DNA for the CDR3 is TGCGCCAGCAGCCTGGCGACAGGGGGTGTCTATGGCTACACCTTC. The chain carries TRBV5-1 and TRBJ1-2; 9 nucleotides agree with TRBD1. Trimming removed 4 bases from V and 4 bases from J; junction bases left unmatched: 8. The length of the CDR3 is 15 residues. Germline CDR1 and CDR2: SGHRS and YFSETQ.

The V gene is TRBV21-1, the J gene TRBJ1-5. TRBV21-1 is termed a pseudogene. The CDR3 totals 14 residues. CDR3: CASSPFHRGQPQHF. CDR3 bases: TGTGCCAGCAGTCCCTTCCATCGGGGTCAGCCCCAGCATTTT.

The chain couples TRBV2 to TRBJ1-1, with D unclear. Germline CDR1 is SNHLY and CDR2 is FYNNEI. V was cut by 6 bases and J by 1 base, with 9 bases left in between. The CDR3 consists of 13 residues. The DNA for the CDR3 is TGTGCCAGCAGCTTGAGGAGGAACACTGAAGCTTTCTTT. Translated: CASSLRRNTEAFF.

This chain links TRBV27 with TRBJ2-7; D unclear. In germline, CDR1 is MNHEY, CDR2 SMNVEV (reference sequence). CDR3 length: 14 residues. The V gene lost 1 base and the J gene lost 4 bases, with 11 bases spanning the gap. The CDR3 nucleotides read TGTGCCAGCAGTTTATATGGTCCAGGTTACGAGCAGTACTTC. Translating it yields CASSLYGPGYEQYF.

This sequence joins TRBV9 and TRBJ2-1; 11 bases line up with TRBD2. The CDR3 is 15 residues long. V lost 2 bases, J lost 5 bases, and 3 bases stayed unmatched. CDR1 is SGDLS and CDR2 is YYNGEE in the germline V gene. The CDR3 region has the DNA TGTGCCAGCAGCGTTAGACTAGCGGGAAACAATGAGCAGTTCTTC. The encoded protein is CASSVRLAGNNEQFF.

The chain has TRBV15 and TRBJ1-1, with a weak D call TRBD1 (6 bases). Trimming left V 0 bases short and J 4 bases short, with 9 bases between. The germline CDR1 and CDR2 sequences are LNHNV and YYDKDF (reference sequence). CDR3 length: 14 amino acids. The CDR3 bases are TGTGCCACCAGCAGAGATGAGGGGGGCACTGAAGCTTTCTTT. It codes for CATSRDEGGTEAFF.

The rearrangement joins TRBV4-3 to TRBJ2-5, with 9 bases identical to TRBD1. The germline gives CDR1 LGHNA, CDR2 YSLEER. The CDR3 length is 14 residues. Trimming removed 4 bases from V and 2 bases from J; junction bases left unmatched: 2. This CDR3 is CASSPGQGQETQYF. Written as DNA, the CDR3 is TGCGCCAGCAGCCCCGGACAGGGGCAAGAGACCCAGTACTTC.

V and J are TRBV5-1 and TRBJ2-5; 8 bases match TRBD1. This CDR3 has 13 amino acids. V was clipped by 4 bases and J by 5 bases; unmatched bases: 4. Germline CDR1 SGHRS, CDR2 YFSETQ. This CDR3 is CASSPDRAETQYF. CDR3 nucleotide sequence: TGCGCCAGCAGCCCGGACAGGGCTGAGACCCAGTACTTC.

The chain carries TRBV12-3 or TRBV12-4 and TRBJ1-1; D gene ambiguous. There are 12 residues in the CDR3. Deletions cut 3 bases from V and 5 bases from J, with 7 bases between. In DNA, the CDR3 is TGTGCCAGCAGTTTTCTGGAAACTGAAGCTTTCTTT. Residues: CASSFLETEAFF.